This is a list of T cell receptor beta chains from one sample in a study of cytomegalovirus exposure and HLA in healthy donors. Sequencing was performed with immunoSEQ multiplex PCR; in TCRdb, only in-frame clones are kept and a portion is missing. Its table records around 80,000 clones. The sample comprised PBMCs. The receptors come from a boy aged 10-17 years in good health and CMV-seronegative. Each CDR3 is given with its conserved first and last residue. D genes are given only for firm matches.

D gene,J gene,V gene,CDR3 protein,CDR3 DNA
TRBD1,TRBJ2-5,TRBV5-4,CASSRRDRGYETQYF,TGTGCCAGCAGCCGTCGGGACAGGGGATACGAGACCCAGTACTTC
.,TRBJ1-1,TRBV6-1,CASRATGNTEAFF,TGTGCCAGCAGGGCGACAGGAAACACTGAAGCTTTCTTT
TRBD2,TRBJ2-1,TRBV4-2,CASSQEAGGPSNEQFF,TGTGCCAGCAGCCAGGAAGCGGGAGGGCCCTCAAATGAGCAGTTCTTC
.,TRBJ1-2,TRBV7-9,CASSLAGRNYGYTF,TGTGCCAGCAGCTTGGCGGGGAGGAACTATGGCTACACCTTC
TRBD2,TRBJ2-1,TRBV29-1,CRRTSGRAVHPGPPHNEQFF,TGCAGACGGACTAGCGGGAGGGCCGTTCACCCTGGTCCCCCCCACAATGAGCAGTTCTTC
.,TRBJ1-2,TRBV4-2,CASSQDAGALDYGYTF,TGTGCCAGCAGCCAAGATGCAGGGGCGCTTGACTATGGCTACACCTTC
.,TRBJ1-1,TRBV30,CAWTVSPLGAFF,TGTGCCTGGACTGTCTCCCCCCTAGGAGCTTTCTTT
TRBD2,TRBJ2-7,TRBV6-1,CASSELAGLSYEQYF,TGTGCCAGCAGTGAGCTAGCGGGCCTTTCCTACGAGCAGTACTTC
.,TRBJ2-7,TRBV6-1,CASSEGADLLYEQYF,TGTGCCAGCAGTGAGGGGGCCGACCTCCTCTACGAGCAGTACTTC
.,TRBJ2-7,TRBV30,CAGSTGTDSSYEQYF,TGTGCCGGGAGCACCGGGACGGACAGCTCCTACGAGCAGTACTTC
TRBD1,TRBJ1-2,TRBV30,CAWSAIRTGGNYGYTF,TGTGCCTGGAGTGCTATACGGACAGGGGGCAACTATGGCTACACCTTC
.,TRBJ2-1,TRBV29-1,CSVRLGYYNEQFF,TGCAGCGTCAGACTAGGGTACTACAATGAGCAGTTCTTC
.,TRBJ1-2,TRBV30,CAWSVNRAAYGYTF,TGTGCCTGGAGTGTAAACAGGGCCGCCTATGGCTACACCTTC
.,TRBJ2-4,TRBV4-3,CASSKDSAAKNIQYF,TGCGCCAGCAGCAAAGACAGCGCGGCCAAAAACATTCAGTACTTC